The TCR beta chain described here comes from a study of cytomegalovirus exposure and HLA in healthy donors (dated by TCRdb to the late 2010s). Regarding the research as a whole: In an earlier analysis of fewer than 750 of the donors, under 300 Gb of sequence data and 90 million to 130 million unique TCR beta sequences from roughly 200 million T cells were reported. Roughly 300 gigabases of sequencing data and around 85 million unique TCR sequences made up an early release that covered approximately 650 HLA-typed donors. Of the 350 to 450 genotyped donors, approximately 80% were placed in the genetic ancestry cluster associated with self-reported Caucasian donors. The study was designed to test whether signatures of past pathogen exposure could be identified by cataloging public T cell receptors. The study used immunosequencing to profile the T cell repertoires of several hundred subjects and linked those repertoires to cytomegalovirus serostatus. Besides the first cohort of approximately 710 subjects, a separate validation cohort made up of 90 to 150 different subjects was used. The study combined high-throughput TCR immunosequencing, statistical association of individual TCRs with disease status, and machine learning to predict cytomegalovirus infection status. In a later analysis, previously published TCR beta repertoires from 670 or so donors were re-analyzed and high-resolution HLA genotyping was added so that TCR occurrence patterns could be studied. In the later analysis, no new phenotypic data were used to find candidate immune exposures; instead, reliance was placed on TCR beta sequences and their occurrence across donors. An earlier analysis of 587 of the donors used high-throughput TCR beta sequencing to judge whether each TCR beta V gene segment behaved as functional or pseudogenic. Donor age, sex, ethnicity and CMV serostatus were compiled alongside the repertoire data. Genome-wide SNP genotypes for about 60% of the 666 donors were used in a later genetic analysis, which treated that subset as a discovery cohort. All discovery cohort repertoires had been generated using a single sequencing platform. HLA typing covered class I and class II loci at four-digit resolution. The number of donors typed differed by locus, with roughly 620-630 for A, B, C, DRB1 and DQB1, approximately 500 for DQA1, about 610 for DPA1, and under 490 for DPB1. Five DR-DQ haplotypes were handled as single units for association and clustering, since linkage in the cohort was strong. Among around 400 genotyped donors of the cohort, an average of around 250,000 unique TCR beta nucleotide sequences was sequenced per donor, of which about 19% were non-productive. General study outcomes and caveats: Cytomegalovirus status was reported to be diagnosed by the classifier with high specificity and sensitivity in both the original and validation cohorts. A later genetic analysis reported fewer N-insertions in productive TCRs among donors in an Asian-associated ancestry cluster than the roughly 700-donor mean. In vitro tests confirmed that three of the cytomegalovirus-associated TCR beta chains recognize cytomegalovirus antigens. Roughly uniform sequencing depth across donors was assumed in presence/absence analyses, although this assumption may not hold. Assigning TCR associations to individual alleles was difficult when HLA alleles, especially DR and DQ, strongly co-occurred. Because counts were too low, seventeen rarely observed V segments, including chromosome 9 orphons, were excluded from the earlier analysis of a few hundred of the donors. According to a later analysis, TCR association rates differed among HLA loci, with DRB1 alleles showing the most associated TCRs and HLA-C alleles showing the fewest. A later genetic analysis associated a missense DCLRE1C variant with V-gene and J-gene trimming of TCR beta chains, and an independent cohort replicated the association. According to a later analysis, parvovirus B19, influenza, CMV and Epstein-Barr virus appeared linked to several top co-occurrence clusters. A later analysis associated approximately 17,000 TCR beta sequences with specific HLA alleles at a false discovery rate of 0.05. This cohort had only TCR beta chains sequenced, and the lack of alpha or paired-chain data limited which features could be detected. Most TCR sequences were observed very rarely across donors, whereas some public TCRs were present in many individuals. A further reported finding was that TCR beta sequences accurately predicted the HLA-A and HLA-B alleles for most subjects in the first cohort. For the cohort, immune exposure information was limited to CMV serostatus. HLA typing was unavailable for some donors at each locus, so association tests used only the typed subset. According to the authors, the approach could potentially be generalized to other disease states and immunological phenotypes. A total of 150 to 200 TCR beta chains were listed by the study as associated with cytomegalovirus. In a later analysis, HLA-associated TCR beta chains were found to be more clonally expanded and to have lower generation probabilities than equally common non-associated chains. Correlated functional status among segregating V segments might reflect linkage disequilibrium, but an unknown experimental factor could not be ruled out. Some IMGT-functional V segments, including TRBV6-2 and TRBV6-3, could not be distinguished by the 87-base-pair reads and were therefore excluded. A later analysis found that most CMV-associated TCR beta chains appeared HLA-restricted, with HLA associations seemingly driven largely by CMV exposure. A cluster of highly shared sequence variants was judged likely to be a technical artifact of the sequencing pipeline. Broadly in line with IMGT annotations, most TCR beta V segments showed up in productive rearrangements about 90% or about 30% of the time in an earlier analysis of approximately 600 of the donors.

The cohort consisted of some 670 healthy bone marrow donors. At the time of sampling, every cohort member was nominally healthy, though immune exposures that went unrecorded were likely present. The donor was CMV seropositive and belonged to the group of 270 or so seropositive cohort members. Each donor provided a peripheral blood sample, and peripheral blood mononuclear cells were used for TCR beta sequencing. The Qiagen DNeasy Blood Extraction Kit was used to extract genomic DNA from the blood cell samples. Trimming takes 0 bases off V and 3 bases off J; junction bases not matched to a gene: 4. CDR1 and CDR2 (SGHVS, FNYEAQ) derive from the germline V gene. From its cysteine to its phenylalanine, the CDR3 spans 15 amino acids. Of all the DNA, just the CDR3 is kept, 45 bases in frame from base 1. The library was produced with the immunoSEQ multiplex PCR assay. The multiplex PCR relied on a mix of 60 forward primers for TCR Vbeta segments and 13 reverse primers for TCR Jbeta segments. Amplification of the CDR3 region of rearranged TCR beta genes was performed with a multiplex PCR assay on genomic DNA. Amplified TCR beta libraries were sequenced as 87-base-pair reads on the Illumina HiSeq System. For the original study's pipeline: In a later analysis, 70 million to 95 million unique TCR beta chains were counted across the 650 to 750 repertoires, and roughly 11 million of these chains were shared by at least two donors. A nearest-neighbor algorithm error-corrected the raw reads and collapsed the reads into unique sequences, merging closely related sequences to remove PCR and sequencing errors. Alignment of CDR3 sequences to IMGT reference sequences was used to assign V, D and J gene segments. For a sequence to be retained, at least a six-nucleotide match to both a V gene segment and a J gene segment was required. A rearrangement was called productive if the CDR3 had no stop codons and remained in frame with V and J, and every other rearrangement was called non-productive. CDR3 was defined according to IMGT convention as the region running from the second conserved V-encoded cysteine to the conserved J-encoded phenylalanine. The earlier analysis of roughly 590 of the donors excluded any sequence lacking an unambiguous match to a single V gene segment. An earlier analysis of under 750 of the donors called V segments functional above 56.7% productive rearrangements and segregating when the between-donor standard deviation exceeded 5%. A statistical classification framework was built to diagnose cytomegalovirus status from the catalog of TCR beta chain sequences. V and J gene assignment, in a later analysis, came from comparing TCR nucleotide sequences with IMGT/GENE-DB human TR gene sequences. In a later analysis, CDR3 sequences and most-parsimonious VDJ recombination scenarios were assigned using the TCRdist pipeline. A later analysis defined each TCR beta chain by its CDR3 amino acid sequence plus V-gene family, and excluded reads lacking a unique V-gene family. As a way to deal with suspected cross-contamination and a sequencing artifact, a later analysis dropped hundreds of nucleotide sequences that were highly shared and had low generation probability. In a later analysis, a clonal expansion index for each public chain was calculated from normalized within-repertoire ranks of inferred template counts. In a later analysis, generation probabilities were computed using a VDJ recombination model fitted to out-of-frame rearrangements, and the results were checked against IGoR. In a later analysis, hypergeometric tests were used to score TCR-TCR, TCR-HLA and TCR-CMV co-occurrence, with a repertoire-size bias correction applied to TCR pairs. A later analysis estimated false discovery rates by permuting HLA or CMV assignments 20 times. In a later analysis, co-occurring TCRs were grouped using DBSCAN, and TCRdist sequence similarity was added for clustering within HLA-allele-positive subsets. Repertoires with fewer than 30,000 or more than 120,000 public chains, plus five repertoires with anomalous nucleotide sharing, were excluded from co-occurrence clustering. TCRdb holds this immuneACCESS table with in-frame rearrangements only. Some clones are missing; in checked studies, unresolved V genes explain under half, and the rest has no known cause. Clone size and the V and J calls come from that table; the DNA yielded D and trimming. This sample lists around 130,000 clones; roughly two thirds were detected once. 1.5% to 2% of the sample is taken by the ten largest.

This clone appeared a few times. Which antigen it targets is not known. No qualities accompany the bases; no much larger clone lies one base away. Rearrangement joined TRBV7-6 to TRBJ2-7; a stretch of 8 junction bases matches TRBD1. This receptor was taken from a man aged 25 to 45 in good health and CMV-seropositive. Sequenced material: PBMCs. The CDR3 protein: CASSLAGTGYYEQYF. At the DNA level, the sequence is TGTGCCAGCAGCTTAGCCGGGACAGGATACTACGAGCAGTACTTC.